This T cell receptor beta chain stems from a study of Graves' ophthalmopathy and Graves' hyperthyroidism. Scientists amplified the TCR beta CDR3 regions from RNA transcripts. RT-PCR was first run with HTBI primers, then multiplex PCR in a second round. TCRdb re-called the multiplex PCR reads with MiXCR, one entry per CDR3 protein. Of some 410,000 distinct CDR3 sequences detected, about 21% appear once; the ten largest clones hold approximately 3%. V lost 8 bases to trimming and J lost 3 bases, with 14 bases between them. The CDR3 contains 13 residues. This clonotype was counted at least ten times. If patients had other autoimmune diseases, uncontrolled infections, pregnancy or lactation, they were excluded. Out of 9 to 10 ml of fresh peripheral blood, PBMCs were obtained.

The V gene is TRBV12-3 or TRBV12-4, the J gene TRBJ2-7, with D perhaps TRBD2 (6 bases). The source is a woman aged 18-30 years with stable Graves' hyperthyroidism. The specimen sequenced was peripheral blood. The CDR3 bases are TGTGCCAGCGGAGATAGCGGTGGCTACGAGCAGTACTTC. This encodes CASGDSGGYEQYF.